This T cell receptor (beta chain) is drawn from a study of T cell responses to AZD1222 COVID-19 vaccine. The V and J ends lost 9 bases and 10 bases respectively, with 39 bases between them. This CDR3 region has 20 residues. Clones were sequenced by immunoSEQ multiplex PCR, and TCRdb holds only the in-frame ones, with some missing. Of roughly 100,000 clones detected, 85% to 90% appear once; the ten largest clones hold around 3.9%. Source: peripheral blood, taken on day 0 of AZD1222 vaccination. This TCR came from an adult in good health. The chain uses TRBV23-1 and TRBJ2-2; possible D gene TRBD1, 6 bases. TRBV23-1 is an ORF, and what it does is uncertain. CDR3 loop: CASEVGPGHRATSHRLELFF. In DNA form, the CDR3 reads TGCGCCAGTGAGGTTGGTCCGGGACACAGAGCAACCAGCCACCGGTTGGAGCTGTTTTTT.